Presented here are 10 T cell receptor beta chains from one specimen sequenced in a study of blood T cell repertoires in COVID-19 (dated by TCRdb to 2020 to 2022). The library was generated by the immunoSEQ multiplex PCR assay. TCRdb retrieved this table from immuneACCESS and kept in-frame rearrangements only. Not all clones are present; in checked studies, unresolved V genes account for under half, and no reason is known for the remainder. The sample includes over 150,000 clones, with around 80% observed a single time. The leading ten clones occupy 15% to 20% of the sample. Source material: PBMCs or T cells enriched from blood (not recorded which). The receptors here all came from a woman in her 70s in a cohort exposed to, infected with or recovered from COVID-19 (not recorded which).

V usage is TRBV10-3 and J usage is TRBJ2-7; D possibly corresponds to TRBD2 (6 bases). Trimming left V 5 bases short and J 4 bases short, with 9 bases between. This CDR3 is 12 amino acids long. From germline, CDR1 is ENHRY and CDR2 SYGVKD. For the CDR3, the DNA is TGTGCCATCAGTCGGGACTCTTACGAGCAGTACTTC. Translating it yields CAISRDSYEQYF.

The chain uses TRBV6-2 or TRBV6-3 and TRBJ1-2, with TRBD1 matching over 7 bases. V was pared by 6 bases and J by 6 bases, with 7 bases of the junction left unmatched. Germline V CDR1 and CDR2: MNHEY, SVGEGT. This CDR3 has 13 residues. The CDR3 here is CASSPLGTDGYTF. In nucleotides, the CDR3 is TGTGCCAGCAGCCCACTAGGGACAGATGGCTACACCTTC.

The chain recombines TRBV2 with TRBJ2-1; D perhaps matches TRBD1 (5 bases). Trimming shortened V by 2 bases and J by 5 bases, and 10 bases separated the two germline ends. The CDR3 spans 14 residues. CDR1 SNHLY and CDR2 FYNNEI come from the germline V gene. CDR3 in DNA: TGTGCCAGCAGTGAACAGGGAAGGAACAATGAGCAGTTCTTC. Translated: CASSEQGRNNEQFF.

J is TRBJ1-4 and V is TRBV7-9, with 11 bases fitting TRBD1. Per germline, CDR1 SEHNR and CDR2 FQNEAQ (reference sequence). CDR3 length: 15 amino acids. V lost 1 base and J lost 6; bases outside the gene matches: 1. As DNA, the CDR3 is TGTGCCAGCAGCTTAGTGGGACAGGGGGATGAAAAACTGTTTTTT. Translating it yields CASSLVGQGDEKLFF.

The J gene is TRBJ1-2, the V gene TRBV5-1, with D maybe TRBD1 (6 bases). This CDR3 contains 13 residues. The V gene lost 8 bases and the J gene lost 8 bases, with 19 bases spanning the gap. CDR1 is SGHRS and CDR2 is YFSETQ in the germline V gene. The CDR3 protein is CASRRTAPGGYTF. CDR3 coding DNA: TGCGCCAGTCGACGGACAGCCCCGGGGGGCTACACCTTC.

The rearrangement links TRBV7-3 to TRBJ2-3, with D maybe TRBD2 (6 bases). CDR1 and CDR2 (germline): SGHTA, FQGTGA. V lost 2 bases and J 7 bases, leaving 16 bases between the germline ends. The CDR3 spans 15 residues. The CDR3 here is CASSLQGGNGNTQYF. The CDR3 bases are TGTGCCAGCAGCTTACAGGGAGGAAATGGAAATACGCAGTATTTT. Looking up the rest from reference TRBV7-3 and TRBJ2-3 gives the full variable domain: GAGVSQTPSNKVTEKGKYVELRCDPISGHTALYWYRQSLGQGPEFLIYFQGTGAADDSGLPNDRFFAVRPEGSVSTLKIQRTERGDSAVYLCASSLQGGNGNTQYFGPGTRLTVL.

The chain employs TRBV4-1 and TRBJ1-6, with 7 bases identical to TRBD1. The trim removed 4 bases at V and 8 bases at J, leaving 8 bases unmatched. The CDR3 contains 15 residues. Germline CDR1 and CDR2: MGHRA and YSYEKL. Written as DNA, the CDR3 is TGCGCCAGCAGCCGGGGGGACAGTAACCATTCACCCCTCCACTTT. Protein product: CASSRGDSNHSPLHF.

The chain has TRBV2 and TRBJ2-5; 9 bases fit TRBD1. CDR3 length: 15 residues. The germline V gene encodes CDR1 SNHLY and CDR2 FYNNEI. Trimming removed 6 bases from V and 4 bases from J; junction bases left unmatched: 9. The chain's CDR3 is CASRVGQGFGETQYF. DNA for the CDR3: TGTGCCAGCAGGGTGGGACAGGGCTTTGGAGAGACCCAGTACTTC.

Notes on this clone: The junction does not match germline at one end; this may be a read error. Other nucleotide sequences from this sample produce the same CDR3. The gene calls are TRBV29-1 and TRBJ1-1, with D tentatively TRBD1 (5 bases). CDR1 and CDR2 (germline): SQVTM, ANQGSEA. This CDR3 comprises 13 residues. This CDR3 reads CSGSGIMNTEAFF. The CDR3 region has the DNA TGTAGCGGCTCAGGGATCATGAACACTGAAGCTTTCTTT.

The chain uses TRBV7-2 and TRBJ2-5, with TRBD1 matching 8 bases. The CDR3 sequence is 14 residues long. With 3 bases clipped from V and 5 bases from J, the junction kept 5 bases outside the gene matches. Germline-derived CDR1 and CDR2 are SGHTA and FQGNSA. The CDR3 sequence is CASSFQGAAETQYF. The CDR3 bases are TGTGCCAGCAGCTTCCAGGGGGCGGCTGAGACCCAGTACTTC.